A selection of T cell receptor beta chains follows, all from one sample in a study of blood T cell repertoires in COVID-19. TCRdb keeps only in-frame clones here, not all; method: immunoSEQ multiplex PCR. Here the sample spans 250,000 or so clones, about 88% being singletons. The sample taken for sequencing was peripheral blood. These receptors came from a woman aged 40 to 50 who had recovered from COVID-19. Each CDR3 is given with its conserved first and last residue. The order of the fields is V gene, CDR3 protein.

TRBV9,CASSPGGFNEKLFF
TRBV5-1,CASSQDRVNEKLFF
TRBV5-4,CASSSQYEQYF
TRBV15,CATSGGQGLNQPQHF
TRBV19,CASSLMTSGIEFKSNEQFF
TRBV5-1,CASSPAVAGGTEAFF
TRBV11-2,CASSSGLAALTYNEQFF
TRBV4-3,CASSPTGGEAETQYF
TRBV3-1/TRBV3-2,CASSPPDTYTDTQYF
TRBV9,CASSPPGSHYEQYF
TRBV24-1,CATSKSHNSPLHF
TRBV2,CASSAERTYEQYF
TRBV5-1,CASSLVNGGAYEQYF
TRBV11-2,CASSFQDTSWGKLFF
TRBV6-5,CASSTGSSEKLFF
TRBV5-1,CASSPGQGNEKLFF
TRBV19,CASSSFSGLQGYEQYF
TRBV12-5,CASGLTGLAADTQYF
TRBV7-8,CASSSGTVGETQYF
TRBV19,CASTDRGFSGGELFF
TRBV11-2,CASSPGTSFVRNEQFF
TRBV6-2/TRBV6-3,CASSYIDLRGSSYNEQFF
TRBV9,CASSDSGGTSGYTF
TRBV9,CASSVDYNQPQHF
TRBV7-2,CASSLDRGSFNGELFF
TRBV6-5,CASTGLSSYEQYF